The present entry profiles one TCR beta chain with its context. Its antigen is undetermined. Sequencing of the DNA from cultured CD4+ T cells was carried out with the Oncomine TCR Beta short-read assay. Genomic DNA extraction was carried out from cultured CD4+ T cells. TCRdb reprocessed the PCR reads with MiXCR, giving one entry per CDR3 protein. The sample includes 9,500 to 11,000 distinct CDR3 sequences, about 30% seen only once; the top ten take approximately 13%. The CDR3 length is 15 residues. The germline V gene has CDR1 SGHDT and CDR2 YYEEEE. The V segment lost 4 bases and the J segment 3 bases; nucleotides outside the gene matches: 5. Treatment given: roughly ten-day PBMC culture with coronavirus spike peptide pools or control peptides (ViraFEST assay). One should note that the unexposed donor's CD4+ T cells were collected before the COVID-19 pandemic (2011-2018). ViraFEST grew antigen-specific T cells using peptide pools, then sequenced TCRs.

This specimen belongs to a study of vaccination and CD4 T cells after COVID-19. Background on the study: Taking of post-vaccine samples occurred a median approximately 70 days after dose two (range 14 to 241).

Sequencing was performed on CD4+ T cells from blood, cultured in vitro. This receptor was identified in a human donor in good health. The chain couples TRBV5-6 to TRBJ2-5; 11 bases fit TRBD1. The CDR3 DNA reads TGTGCCAGCAGCGGGACAGGGGGACGGGAAGAGACCCAGTACTTC. Amino acid sequence: CASSGTGGREETQYF.